This T cell receptor (beta chain) was recorded in a study of beta chain features in type 1 diabetes. Every isolated RNA sample was fully reverse transcribed, so sequencing captured expressed TCRB transcripts. The method was immunoSEQ multiplex PCR; TCRdb's version includes in-frame clones alone and lacks a portion of them. The table has about 650,000 clones, roughly 12% seen once. Regarding the study as a whole: VDJ junctions sequenced from type 1 diabetes patients showed fewer insertions and more deletions. People with Type 1 diabetes carried modestly yet significantly shorter TCRB CDR3s in all four CD4+ subsets.

Only a few counts were recorded for this clone. Its specificity is not known. Germline CDR1 MGHDK, CDR2 SYGVNS. The CDR3 loop spans 12 amino acids. Trimming cost V 2 bases and J 5 bases, with 4 bases left between them. Sample: naive CD4+ T cells from blood. V and J are TRBV25-1 and TRBJ1-3; no clear D gene. The sequence was collected from a man aged 30-40 years with type 1 diabetes. As DNA, the CDR3 is TGTGCCAGCAGTGAAAACAGAAACACCATATATTTT. Amino acids: CASSENRNTIYF.